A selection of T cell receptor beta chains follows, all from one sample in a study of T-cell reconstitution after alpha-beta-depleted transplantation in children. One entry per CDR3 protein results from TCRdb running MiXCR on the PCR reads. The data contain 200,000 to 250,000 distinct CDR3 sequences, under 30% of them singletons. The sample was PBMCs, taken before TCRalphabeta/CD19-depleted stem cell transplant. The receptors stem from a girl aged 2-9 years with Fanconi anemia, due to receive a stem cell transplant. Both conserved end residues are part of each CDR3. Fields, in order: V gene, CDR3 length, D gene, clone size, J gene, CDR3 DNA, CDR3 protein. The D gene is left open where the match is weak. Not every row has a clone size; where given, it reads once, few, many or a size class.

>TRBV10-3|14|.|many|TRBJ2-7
TGTGCCATCAGTGAGTCGGTTAGGTCCTACGAGCAGTACTTC
CAISESVRSYEQYF
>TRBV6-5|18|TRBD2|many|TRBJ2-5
TGTGCCAGCAGTTACTCTCAGCTAGCGGGGGGGCCTCCAGTGGGCCAGTACTTC
CASSYSQLAGGPPVGQYF
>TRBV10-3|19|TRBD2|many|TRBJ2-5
TGTGCCATCAGTGACCCGACTAGCGGGGGAGCCCAAACTGAAGAGACCCAGTACTTC
CAISDPTSGGAQTEETQYF
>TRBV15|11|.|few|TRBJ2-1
TGTGCCACCAGCAGGAACAATGAGCAGTTCTTC
CATSRNNEQFF
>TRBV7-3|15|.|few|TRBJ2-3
TGTGCCAGCAGCTTCTCCCCGGGAGTCCCAGATACGCAGTATTTT
CASSFSPGVPDTQYF
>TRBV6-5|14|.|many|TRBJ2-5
TGTGCCAGCAGTTACTCAATCGGGGGCGAGACCCAGTACTTC
CASSYSIGGETQYF
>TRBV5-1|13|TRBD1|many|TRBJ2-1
TGCGCCAGCAGCTCGGGACAGGGGACGGAGCAGTTCTTC
CASSSGQGTEQFF
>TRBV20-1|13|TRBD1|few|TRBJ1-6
TGCAGTGCGCAGCCGGGACAGTATTCACCCCTCCACTTT
CSAQPGQYSPLHF
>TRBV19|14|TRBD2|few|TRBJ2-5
TGTGCCAGTAGTCCGGGAGGGCGCCAAGAGACCCAGTACTTC
CASSPGGRQETQYF
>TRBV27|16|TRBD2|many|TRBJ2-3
TGTGCCAGCAGTTTTTTGCGGGGGGGCCATACAGATACGCAGTATTTT
CASSFLRGGHTDTQYF
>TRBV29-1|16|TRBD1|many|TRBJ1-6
TGCAGCGTTGAAGGGAGTGACAGGGCCTATAATTCACCCCTCCACTTT
CSVEGSDRAYNSPLHF
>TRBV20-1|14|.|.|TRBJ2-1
TGCAGTGCTAGAGATCCGGGCAGCGACAATGAGCAGTTCTTC
CSARDPGSDNEQFF
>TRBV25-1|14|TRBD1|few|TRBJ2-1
TGTGCCAGCAGTGAAGGGACAGGGCACAATGAGCAGTTCTTC
CASSEGTGHNEQFF
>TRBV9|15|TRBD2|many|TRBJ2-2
TGTGCCAGCAGCGTAGAGCGGGGGCGGACCGGGGAGCTGTTTTTT
CASSVERGRTGELFF
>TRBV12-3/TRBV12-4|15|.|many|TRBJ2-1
TGTGCCAGCAGTTTGGGCTGGCACTCCTACAATGAGCAGTTCTTC
CASSLGWHSYNEQFF
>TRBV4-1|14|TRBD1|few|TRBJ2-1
TGCGCCAGCAGCCAGCCGGGACAGGACAATGAGCAGTTCTTC
CASSQPGQDNEQFF
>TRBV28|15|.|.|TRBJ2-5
TGTGCCAGCAGTAAGGGTCGGATTGGACAAGAGACCCAGTACTTC
CASSKGRIGQETQYF
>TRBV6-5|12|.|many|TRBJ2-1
TGTGCCAGCAGTTACAATTTAGATGAGCAGTTCTTC
CASSYNLDEQFF
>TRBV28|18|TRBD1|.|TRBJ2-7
TGTGCCAGCAGGGCATCTACCCCACACCGACAGGGGACCTACGAGCAGTACTTC
CASRASTPHRQGTYEQYF
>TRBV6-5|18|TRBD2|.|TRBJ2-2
TGTGCCAGCAGTTATTCGTCCGGGGGGACTCCCTACACCGGGGAGCTGTTTTTT
CASSYSSGGTPYTGELFF
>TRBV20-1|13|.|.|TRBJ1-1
TGCAGTGCTAGAGATGCGGGGGGCGCGGGAGCTTTCTTT
CSARDAGGAGAFF
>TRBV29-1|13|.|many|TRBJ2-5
TGCAGCGTCCCGTACCAGGTTAGGGAGACCCAGTACTTC
CSVPYQVRETQYF
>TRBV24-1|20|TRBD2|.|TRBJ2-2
TGTGCCACCAGTGATTTGGTCCGGCTAGCGGGAGGGCCTGGCACCGGGGAGCTGTTTTTT
CATSDLVRLAGGPGTGELFF
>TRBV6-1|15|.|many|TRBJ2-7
TGTGCCAGCAGTGAAGCATGGAGGGGGGGCTACGAGCAGTACTTC
CASSEAWRGGYEQYF
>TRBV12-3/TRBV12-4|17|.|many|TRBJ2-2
TGTGCCAGCAGTTTTTCGACAGGTTCATCCTGGACCGGGGAGCTGTTTTTT
CASSFSTGSSWTGELFF
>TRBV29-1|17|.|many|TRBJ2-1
TGCAGCGTTGATGGATGGGAGGGGGGACTGTTCGTAGATGAGCAGTTCTTC
CSVDGWEGGLFVDEQFF
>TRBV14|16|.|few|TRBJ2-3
TGTGCCAGCAGCAGGCGGACAGATTCGGACACAGATACGCAGTATTTT
CASSRRTDSDTDTQYF
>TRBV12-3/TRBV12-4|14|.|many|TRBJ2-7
TGTGCCAGCAGTTTAGTCGGGAGTTTGGACGAGCAGTACTTC
CASSLVGSLDEQYF
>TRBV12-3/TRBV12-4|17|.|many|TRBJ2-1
TGTGCCAGCAGTTTACCGGGACCCGCGTTTAACAACAATGAGCAGTTCTTC
CASSLPGPAFNNNEQFF
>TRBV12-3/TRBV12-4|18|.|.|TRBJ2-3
TGTGCCAGCACCCCTGGGCGTTCCACCCCCTTCCGCACAGATACGCAGTATTTT
CASTPGRSTPFRTDTQYF
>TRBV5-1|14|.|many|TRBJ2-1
TGCGCCAGCAGCTATCTAAGCTCCTACAATGAGCAGTTCTTC
CASSYLSSYNEQFF
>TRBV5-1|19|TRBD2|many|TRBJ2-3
TGCGCCAGCAGCTTGGTAGCAAACCGGGTAGCGGGACCATGGGATACGCAGTATTTT
CASSLVANRVAGPWDTQYF
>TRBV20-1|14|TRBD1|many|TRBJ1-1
TGCAGTGCTAGGAACCAGGGGGCTGACACTGAAGCTTTCTTT
CSARNQGADTEAFF
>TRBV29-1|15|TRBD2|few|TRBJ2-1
TGCAGCGTTGACCCAATGACTAGCGGGGGGAATGAGCAGTTCTTC
CSVDPMTSGGNEQFF
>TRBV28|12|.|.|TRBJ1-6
TGTGCCAGCAGCCTGATCAATTCACCCCTCCACTTT
CASSLINSPLHF
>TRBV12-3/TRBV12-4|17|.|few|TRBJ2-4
TGTGCCAGCAGTTTAGTTCGGGGGGACATGGAGAAAAACATTCAGTACTTC
CASSLVRGDMEKNIQYF
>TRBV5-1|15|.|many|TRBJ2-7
TGCGCCAGCAGCTCGAAAACCCTGACAGATTACGAGCAGTACTTC
CASSSKTLTDYEQYF
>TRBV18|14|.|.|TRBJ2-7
TGTGCCAGCTCACCACGGGGTCCCACCTACGAGCAGTACTTC
CASSPRGPTYEQYF
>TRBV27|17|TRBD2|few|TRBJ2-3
TGTGCCAGCAGTTTAGCGGTTCTAGCGGGGGGGCCAGATACGCAGTATTTT
CASSLAVLAGGPDTQYF
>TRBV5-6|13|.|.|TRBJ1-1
TGTGCCAGCAGCTGGGACGGGAACACTGAAGCTTTCTTT
CASSWDGNTEAFF
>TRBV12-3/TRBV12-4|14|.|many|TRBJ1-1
TGTGCCAGCACCCCAAGACCCCTGAACACTGAAGCTTTCTTT
CASTPRPLNTEAFF
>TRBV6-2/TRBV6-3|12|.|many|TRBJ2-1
TGTGCCAGCATATCTTGGAGCAATGAGCAGTTCTTC
CASISWSNEQFF
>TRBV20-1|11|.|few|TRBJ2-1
TGCAGTGCTAGGAGGATAGGGGAGCAGTTCTTC
CSARRIGEQFF
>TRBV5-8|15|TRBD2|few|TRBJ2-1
TGTGCCAGCAGTGCCGGGACTAGCGGTTACAATGAGCAGTTCTTC
CASSAGTSGYNEQFF
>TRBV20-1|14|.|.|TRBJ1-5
TGCAGTGCAACGCAGGGTAATAGCAATCAGCCCCAGCATTTT
CSATQGNSNQPQHF
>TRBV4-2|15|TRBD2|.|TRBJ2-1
TGTGCCAGCAGCCAGGAAGCGGGGGCGGGAAATGAGCAGTTCTTC
CASSQEAGAGNEQFF
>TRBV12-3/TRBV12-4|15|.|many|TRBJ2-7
TGTGCCAGCAGTTTATTAGGTGGGACCCCCTACGAGCAGTACTTC
CASSLLGGTPYEQYF
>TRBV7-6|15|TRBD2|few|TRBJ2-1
TGTGCCAGCAGCTTAGCGGGCGGGAGCTCCAATGAGCAGTTCTTC
CASSLAGGSSNEQFF
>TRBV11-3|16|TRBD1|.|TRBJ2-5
TGTGCCAGCAGCATATCCGGGACAGGGGGTGGCGAGACCCAGTACTTC
CASSISGTGGGETQYF
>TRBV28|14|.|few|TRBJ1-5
TGTGCCAGCAGCCCTCTCCAGAGAAATCAGCCCCAGCATTTT
CASSPLQRNQPQHF
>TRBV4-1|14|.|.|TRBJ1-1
TGCGCCAGCAGCCAGGAGCTCATGAACACTGAAGCTTTCTTT
CASSQELMNTEAFF
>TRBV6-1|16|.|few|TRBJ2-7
TGTGCCAGCAGTGAACTGGGCAGCTTCCAACCCTACGAGCAGTACTTC
CASSELGSFQPYEQYF
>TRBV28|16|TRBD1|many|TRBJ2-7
TGTGCCAGCAGAAATTCCGGGACAGGGTTTTCCTACGAGCAGTACTTC
CASRNSGTGFSYEQYF